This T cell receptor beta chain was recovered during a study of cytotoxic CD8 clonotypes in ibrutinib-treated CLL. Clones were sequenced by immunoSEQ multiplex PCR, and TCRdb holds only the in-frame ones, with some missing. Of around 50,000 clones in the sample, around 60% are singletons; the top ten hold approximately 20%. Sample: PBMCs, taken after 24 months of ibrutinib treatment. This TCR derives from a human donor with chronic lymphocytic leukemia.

CDR3 protein: CASSYGTGGYGYTF. The CDR3 DNA follows: TGTGCCAGCAGTTACGGGACAGGTGGCTATGGCTACACCTTC. V is TRBV6-5 and J is TRBJ1-2; 8 bases map to TRBD1. The CDR3 spans 14 residues. Germline CDR1 is MNHEY and CDR2 is SVGAGI. J gave up 4 bases and V 2 bases, and 3 bases lay outside the gene matches.